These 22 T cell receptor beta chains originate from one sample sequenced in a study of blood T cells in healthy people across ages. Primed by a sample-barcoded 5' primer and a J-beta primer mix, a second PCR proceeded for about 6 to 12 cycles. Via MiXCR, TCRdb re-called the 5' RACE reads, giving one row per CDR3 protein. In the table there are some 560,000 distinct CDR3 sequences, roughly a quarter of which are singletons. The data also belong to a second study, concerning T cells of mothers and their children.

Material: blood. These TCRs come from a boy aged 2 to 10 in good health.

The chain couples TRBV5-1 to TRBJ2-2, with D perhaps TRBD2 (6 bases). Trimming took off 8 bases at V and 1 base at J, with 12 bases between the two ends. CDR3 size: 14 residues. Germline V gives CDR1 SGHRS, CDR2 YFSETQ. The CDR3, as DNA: TGCGCCAGTGACCTGGGGGGGAACACCGGGGAGCTGTTTTTT. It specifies CASDLGGNTGELFF.

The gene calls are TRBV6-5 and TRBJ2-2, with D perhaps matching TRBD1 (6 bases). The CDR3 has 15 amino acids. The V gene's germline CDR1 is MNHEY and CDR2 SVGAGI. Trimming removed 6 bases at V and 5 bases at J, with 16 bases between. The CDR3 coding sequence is TGTGCCAGCAGCCACAGGGATGGGGAGACCGGGGAGCTGTTTTTT. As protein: CASSHRDGETGELFF.

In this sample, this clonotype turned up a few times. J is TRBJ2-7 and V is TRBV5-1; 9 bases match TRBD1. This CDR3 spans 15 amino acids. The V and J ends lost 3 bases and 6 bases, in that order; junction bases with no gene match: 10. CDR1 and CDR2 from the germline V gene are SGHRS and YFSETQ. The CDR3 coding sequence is TGCGCCAGCAGCTCAAAGGGACAGGGAGCGGGCGAGCAGTACTTC. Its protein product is CASSSKGQGAGEQYF.

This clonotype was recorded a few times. CDR3 residues: CASSVGTGEGETQYF. In DNA, the CDR3 is TGTGCCAGCAGCGTCGGGACAGGGGAGGGGGAGACCCAGTACTTC. The rearrangement uses TRBV9 and TRBJ2-5; TRBD1 matches 10 bases. After removal of 2 bases from V and 5 bases from J, the junction contained 6 bases not matched to a gene. This CDR3 contains 15 residues. Germline CDR1 and CDR2: SGDLS and YYNGEE. Full variable domain (remainder filled in from reference TRBV9 and TRBJ2-5): DSGVTQTPKHLITATGQRVTLRCSPRSGDLSVYWYQQSLDQGLQFLIQYYNGEERAKGNILERFSAQQFPDLHSELNLSSLELGDSALYFCASSVGTGEGETQYFGPGTRLLVL.

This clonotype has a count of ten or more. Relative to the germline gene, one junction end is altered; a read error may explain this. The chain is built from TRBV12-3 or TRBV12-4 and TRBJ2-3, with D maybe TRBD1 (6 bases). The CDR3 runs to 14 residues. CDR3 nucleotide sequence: TGTGCCAGCAGCTTAGGGGGAGGCACAGATACGCAGTATTTT. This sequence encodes CASSLGGGTDTQYF.

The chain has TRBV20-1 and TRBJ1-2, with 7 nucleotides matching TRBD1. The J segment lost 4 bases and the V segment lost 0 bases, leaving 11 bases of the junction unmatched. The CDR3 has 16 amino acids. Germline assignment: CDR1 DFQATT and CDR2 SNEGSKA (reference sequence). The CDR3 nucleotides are TGCAGTGCTAGAGACCTTTCCACAGGGGTCTCCTATGGCTACACCTTC. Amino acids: CSARDLSTGVSYGYTF.

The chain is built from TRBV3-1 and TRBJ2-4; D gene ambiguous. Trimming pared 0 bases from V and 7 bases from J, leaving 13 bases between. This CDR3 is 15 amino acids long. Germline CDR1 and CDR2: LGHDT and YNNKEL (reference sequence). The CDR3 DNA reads TGTGCCAGCAGCCAAGAACTTCTAGAAGGCAACATTCAGTACTTC. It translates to CASSQELLEGNIQYF.

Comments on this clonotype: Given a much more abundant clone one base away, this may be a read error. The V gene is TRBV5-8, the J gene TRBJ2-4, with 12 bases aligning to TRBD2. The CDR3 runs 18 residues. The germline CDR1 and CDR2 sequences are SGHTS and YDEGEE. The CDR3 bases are TGTGCCCGCAGCTTGGGGACTAGCGGGTCTTTAGCCAAAAACATTCAGTACTTC. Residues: CARSLGTSGSLAKNIQYF.

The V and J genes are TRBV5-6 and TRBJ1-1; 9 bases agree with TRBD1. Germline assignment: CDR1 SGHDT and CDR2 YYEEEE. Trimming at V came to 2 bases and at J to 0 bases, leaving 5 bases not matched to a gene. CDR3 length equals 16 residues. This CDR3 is CASSFRTGALNTEAFF. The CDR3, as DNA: TGTGCCAGCAGCTTCAGGACAGGGGCTCTGAACACTGAAGCTTTCTTT.

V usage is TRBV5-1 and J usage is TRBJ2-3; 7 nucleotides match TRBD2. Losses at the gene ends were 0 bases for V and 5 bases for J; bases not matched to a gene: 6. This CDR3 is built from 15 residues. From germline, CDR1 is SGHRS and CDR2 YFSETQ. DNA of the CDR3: TGCGCCAGCAGCTTGGGGAGCGGGGATTTAGATACGCAGTATTTT. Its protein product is CASSLGSGDLDTQYF.

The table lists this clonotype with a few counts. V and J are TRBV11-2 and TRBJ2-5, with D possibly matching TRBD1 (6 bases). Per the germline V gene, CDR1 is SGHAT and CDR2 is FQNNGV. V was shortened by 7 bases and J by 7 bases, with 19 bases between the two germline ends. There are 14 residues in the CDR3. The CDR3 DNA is TGTGCCAGCACCAGGGGAGCAGGCCCAGGGACCCAGTACTTC. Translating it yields CASTRGAGPGTQYF. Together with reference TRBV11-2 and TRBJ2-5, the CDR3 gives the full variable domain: EAGVAQSPRYKIIEKRQSVAFWCNPISGHATLYWYQQILGQGPKLLIQFQNNGVVDDSQLPKDRFSAERLKGVDSTLKIQPAKLEDSAVYLCASTRGAGPGTQYFGPGTRLLVL.

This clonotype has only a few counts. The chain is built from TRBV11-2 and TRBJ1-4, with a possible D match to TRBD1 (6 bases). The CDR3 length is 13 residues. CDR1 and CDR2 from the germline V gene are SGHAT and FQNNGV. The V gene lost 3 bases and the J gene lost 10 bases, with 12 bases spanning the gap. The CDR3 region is CASSFVQGGKLFF. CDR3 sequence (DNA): TGTGCCAGCAGCTTCGTACAGGGAGGAAAACTGTTTTTT.

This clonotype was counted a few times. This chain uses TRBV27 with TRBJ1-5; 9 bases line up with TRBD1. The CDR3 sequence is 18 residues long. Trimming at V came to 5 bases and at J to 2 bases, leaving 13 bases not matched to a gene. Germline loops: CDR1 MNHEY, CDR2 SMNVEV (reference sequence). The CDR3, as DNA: TGTGCCAGCAGTCCCACACTGCGACAGGGGGGCCGCAATCAGCCCCAGCATTTT. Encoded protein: CASSPTLRQGGRNQPQHF.

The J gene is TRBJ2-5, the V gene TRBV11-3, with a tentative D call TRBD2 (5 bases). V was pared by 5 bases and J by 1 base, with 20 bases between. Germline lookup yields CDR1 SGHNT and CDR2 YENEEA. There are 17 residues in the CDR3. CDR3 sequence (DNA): TGTGCCAGCAGCCCAGGACTGCAAGGGCGAATCCAAGAGACCCAGTACTTC. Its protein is CASSPGLQGRIQETQYF. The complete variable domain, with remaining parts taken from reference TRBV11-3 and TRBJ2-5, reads EAGVVQSPRYKIIEKKQPVAFWCNPISGHNTLYWYLQNLGQGPELLIRYENEEAVDDSQLPKDRFSAERLKGVDSTLKIQPAELGDSAVYLCASSPGLQGRIQETQYFGPGTRLLVL.

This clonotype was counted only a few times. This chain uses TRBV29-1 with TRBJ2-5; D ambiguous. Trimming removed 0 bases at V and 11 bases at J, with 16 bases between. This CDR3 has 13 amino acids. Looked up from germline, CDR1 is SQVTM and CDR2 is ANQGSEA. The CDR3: CSVEDGVDVEQYF. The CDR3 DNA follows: TGCAGCGTTGAAGATGGGGTCGACGTGGAGCAGTACTTC. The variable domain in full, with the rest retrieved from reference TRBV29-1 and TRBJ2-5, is SAVISQKPSRDICQRGTSLTIQCQVDSQVTMMFWYRQQPGQSLTLIATANQGSEATYESGFVIDKFPISRPNLTFSTLTVSNMSPEDSSIYLCSVEDGVDVEQYFGPGTRLLVL.

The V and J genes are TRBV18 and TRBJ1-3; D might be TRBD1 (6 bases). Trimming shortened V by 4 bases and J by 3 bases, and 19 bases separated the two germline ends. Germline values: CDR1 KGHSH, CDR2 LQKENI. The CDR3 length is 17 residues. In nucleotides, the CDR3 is TGTGCCAGCTCACGAACAGGGAAAAGGCCTAATGGAAACACCATATATTTT. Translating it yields CASSRTGKRPNGNTIYF.

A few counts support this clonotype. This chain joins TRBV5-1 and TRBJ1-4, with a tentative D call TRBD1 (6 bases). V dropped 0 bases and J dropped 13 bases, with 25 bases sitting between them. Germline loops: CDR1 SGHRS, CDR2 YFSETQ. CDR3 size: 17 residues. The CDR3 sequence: CASSLASPDGGYALLFF. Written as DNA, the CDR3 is TGCGCCAGCAGCTTGGCATCACCCGACGGGGGCTATGCGTTACTGTTTTTT.

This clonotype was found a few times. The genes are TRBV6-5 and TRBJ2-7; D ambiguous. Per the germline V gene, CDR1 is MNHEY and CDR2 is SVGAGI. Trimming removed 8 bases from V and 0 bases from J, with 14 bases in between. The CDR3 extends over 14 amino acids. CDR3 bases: TGTGCCAGCTCGGCCTCCCCTGGCTCCTACGAGCAGTACTTC. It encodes CASSASPGSYEQYF.

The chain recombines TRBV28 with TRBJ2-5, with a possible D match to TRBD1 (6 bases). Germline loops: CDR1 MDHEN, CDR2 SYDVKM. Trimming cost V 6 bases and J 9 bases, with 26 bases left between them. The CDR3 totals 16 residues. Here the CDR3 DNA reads TGTGCCAGCAGCCCGGGCTGGGGGCGGCTCCAAGGGGCCCAGTACTTC. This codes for CASSPGWGRLQGAQYF.

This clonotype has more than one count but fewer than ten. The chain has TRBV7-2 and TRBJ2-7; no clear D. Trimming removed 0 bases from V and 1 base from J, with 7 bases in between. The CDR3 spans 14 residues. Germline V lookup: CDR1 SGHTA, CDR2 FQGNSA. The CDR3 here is CASSLALLSYEQYF. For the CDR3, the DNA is TGTGCCAGCAGCTTAGCACTACTGTCCTACGAGCAGTACTTC.

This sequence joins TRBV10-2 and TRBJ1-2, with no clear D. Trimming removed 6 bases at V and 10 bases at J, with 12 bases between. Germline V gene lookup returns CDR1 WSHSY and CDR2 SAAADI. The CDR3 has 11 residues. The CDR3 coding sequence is TGCGCCAGCAGGGCAGGACCCTACTACACCTTC. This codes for CASRAGPYYTF.

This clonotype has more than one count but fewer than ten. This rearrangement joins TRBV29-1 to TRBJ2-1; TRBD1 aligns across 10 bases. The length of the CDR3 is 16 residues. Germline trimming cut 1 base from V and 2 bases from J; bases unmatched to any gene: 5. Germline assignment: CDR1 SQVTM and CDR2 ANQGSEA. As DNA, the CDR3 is TGCAGCGTTGAAGGAGGGGACAGGGGTCCCTACAATGAGCAGTTCTTC. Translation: CSVEGGDRGPYNEQFF.